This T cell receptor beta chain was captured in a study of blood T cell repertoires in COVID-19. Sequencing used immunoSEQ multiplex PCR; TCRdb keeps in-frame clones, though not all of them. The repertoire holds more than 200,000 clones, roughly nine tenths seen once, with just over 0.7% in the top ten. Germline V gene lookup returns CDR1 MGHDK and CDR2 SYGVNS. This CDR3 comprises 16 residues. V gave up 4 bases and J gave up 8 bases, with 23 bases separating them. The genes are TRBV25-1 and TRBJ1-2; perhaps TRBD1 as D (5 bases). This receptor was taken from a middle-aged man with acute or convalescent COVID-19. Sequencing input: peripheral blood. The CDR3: CASSGGVTEGHEGYTF. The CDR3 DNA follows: TGTGCCAGCAGTGGGGGGGTGACAGAGGGTCATGAGGGCTACACCTTC.